Only a few counts were recorded for the clone carrying this T cell receptor (beta chain). The data were taken from a study of shared clonotypes between healthy human individuals. As handled by the study authors: Without quality scores, immunoSEQ junctional reads could not be filtered like full-length reads. Assay used: immunoSEQ multiplex PCR; TCRdb lists only in-frame clones, some missing. V and J calls and clone size are as listed in that table; D and trimming were resolved from the DNA. The table lists hundreds of thousands of clones, around 73% of them singletons. Germline CDR1 reads SGHDN; CDR2 reads FVKESK. V was clipped by 0 bases and J by 7 bases, with 7 bases between them. The CDR3 is 13 amino acids.

The sequence came from a woman aged 25 to 39 in good health. This chain links TRBV14 with TRBJ1-3; D gene ambiguous. Sample: memory CD4+ T cells sorted from blood. Subset here: CD45RA-negative fraction. This CDR3 reads CASSQDLRNTIYF. DNA of the CDR3: TGTGCCAGCAGCCAAGATCTGAGGAACACCATATATTTT.